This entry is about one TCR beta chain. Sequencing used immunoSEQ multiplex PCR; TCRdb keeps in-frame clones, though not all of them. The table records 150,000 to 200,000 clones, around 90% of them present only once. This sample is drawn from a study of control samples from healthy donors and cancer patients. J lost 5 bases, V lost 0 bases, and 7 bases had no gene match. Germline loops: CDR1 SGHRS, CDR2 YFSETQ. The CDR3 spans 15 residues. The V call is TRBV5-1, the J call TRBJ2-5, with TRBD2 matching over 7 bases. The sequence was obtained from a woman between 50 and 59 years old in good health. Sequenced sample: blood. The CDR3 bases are TGCGCCAGCAGCTTGGAAGGACTAGAGAGGGAGACCCAGTACTTC. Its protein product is CASSLEGLERETQYF.